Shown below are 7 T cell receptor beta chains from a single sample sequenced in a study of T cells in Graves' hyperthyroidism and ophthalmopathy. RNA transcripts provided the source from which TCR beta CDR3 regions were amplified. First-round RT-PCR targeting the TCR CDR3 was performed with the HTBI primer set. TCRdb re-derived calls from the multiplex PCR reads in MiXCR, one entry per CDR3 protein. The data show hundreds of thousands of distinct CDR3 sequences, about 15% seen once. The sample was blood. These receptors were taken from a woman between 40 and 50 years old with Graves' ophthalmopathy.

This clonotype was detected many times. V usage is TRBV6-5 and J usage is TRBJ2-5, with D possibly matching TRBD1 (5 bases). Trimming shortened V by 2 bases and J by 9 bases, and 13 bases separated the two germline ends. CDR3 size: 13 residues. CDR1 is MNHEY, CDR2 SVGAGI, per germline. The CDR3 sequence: CASSYVPKGAQYF. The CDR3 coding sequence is TGTGCCAGCAGTTACGTCCCGAAAGGGGCCCAGTACTTC.

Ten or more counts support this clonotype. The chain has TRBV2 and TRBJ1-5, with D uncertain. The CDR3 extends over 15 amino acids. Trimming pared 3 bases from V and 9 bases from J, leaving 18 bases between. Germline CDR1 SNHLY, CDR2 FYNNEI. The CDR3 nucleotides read TGTGCCAGCAGTGAGGCCGGGTTCCCGATTCGGCCCCAGCATTTT. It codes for CASSEAGFPIRPQHF.

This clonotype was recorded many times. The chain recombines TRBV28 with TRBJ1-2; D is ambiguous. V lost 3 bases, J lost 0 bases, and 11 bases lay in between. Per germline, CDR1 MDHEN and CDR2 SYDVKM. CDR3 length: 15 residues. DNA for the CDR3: TGTGCCAGCAGTTTTAGGGCAGCTCCTAACTATGGCTACACCTTC. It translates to CASSFRAAPNYGYTF.

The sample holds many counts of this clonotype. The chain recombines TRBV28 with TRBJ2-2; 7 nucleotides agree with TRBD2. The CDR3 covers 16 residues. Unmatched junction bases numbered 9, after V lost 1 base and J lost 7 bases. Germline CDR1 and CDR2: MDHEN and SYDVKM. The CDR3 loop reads CASSLFVGGPHGELFF. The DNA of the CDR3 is TGTGCCAGCAGTTTATTCGTGGGAGGGCCGCACGGGGAGCTGTTTTTT.

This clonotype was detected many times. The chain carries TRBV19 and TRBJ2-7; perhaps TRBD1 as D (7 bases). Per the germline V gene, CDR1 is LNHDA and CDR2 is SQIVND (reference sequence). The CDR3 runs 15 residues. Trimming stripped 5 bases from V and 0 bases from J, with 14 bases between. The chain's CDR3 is CASSLNRGGSYEQYF. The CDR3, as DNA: TGTGCCAGTAGTCTAAACAGGGGAGGCTCCTACGAGCAGTACTTC.

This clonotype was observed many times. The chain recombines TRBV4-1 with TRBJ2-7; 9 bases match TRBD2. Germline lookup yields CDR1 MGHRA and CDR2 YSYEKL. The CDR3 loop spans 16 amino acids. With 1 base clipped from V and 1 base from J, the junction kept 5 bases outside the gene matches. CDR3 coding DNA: TGCGCCAGCAGCCAAGTCGGCGGGAGGGGGTCCTACGAGCAGTACTTC. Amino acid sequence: CASSQVGGRGSYEQYF.

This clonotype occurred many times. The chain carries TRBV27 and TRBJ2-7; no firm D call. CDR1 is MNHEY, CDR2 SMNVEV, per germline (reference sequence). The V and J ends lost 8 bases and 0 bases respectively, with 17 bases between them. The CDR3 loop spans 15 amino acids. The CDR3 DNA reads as TGTGCCAGCGGTTGGGCCGGCTCTAGCTCCTACGAGCAGTACTTC. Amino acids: CASGWAGSSSYEQYF.